The sequence of this T cell receptor (beta chain) was determined in a study of control samples from healthy donors and cancer patients. Assay: immunoSEQ multiplex PCR; the TCRdb copy retains only in-frame clones and omits some. Counted here are 150,000 to 200,000 clones, around 90% occurring once; the ten biggest clones make up around 2%. Germline V CDR1 and CDR2: SGHVS, FQNEAQ. The CDR3 spans 16 residues. Trimming took off 8 bases at V and 5 bases at J, with 24 bases between the two ends. This TCR derives from a woman aged 40 to 50 in good health. Material for sequencing was blood. The genes are TRBV7-8 and TRBJ1-1; a weak D match, TRBD1 (6 bases). CDR3 nucleotides: TGTGCCAGCCACGGCCCCGGAACAGGGAGGGAAACTGAAGCTTTCTTT. Its translation: CASHGPGTGRETEAFF.